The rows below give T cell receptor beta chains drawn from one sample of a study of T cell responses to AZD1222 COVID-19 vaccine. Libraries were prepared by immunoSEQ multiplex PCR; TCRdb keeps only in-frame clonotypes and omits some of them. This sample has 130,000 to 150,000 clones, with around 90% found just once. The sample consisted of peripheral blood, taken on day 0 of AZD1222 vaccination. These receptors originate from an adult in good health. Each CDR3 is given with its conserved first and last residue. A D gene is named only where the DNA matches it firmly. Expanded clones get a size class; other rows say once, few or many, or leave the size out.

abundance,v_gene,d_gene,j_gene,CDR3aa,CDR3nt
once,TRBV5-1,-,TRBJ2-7,CAIGGEQYF,TGCGCCATAGGGGGCGAGCAGTACTTC
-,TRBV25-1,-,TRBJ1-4,CASSGDTGEKGEKLFF,TGTGCCAGCAGTGGAGATACAGGAGAAAAGGGTGAAAAACTGTTTTTT
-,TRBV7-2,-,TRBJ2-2,CASSLDRDTGELFF,TGTGCCAGCAGCTTAGATCGGGACACCGGGGAGCTGTTTTTT
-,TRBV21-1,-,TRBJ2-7,CASSKLLRTGNMYEQYF,TGTGCCAGCAGCAAATTATTAAGGACAGGGAATATGTACGAGCAGTACTTC
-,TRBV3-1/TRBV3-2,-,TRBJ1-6,CASSQDQNSPLHF,TGTGCCAGCAGCCAGGACCAGAATTCACCCCTCCACTTT
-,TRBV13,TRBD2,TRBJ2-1,CASSLNSGRINNEQFF,TGTGCCAGCAGCTTGAATAGCGGGAGGATCAACAATGAGCAGTTCTTC
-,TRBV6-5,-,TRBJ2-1,CASSYPRGTASGEQFF,TGTGCCAGCAGTTACCCGCGAGGCACCGCCTCGGGGGAGCAGTTCTTC
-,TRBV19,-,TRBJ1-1,CASSIQGQNTEAFF,TGTGCCAGTAGTATACAGGGTCAGAACACTGAAGCTTTCTTT
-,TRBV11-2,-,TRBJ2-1,CASSLARGSSYNEQFF,TGTGCCAGCAGCTTGGCTCGGGGAAGCTCCTACAATGAGCAGTTCTTC
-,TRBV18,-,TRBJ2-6,CASSRRTGSPSGANVLTF,TGTGCCAGCTCGCGAAGGACCGGGAGCCCCTCTGGGGCCAACGTCCTGACTTTC
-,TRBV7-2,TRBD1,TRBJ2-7,CASSSGQGAYEQYF,TGTGCCAGCAGCTCGGGACAGGGGGCCTACGAGCAGTACTTC
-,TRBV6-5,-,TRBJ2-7,CASSDRHSLTYEQYF,TGTGCCAGCAGCGACCGACACTCTCTTACCTACGAGCAGTACTTC
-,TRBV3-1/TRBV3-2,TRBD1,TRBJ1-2,CASSQDTGQGSRGYTF,TGTGCCAGCAGCCAAGATACGGGACAGGGAAGTAGGGGCTACACCTTC
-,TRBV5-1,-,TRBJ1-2,CASSVGPRGVYGYTF,TGCGCCAGCAGCGTCGGGCCACGGGGAGTCTATGGCTACACCTTC
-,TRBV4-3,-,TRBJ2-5,CASSQGSTGQETQYF,TGCGCCAGCAGCCAAGGATCCACAGGCCAAGAGACCCAGTACTTC
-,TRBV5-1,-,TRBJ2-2,CASSVTANTGELFF,TGCGCCAGCAGTGTGACCGCGAACACCGGGGAGCTGTTTTTT
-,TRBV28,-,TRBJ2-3,CASSLRGARDTQYF,TGTGCCAGCAGTTTAAGAGGGGCTAGGGATACGCAGTATTTT
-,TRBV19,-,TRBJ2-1,CASSITNEQFF,TGTGCCAGTAGTATAACGAATGAGCAGTTCTTC
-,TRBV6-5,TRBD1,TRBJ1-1,CASSLTGGGTEAFF,TGTGCCAGCAGCCTTACAGGGGGTGGCACTGAAGCTTTCTTT
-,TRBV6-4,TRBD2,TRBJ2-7,CATVAGEGYEQYF,TGTGCCACTGTAGCGGGAGAAGGGTACGAGCAGTACTTC
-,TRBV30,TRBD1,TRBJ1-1,CASDRANTEAFF,TGTGCCTCGGACAGGGCCAACACTGAAGCTTTCTTT
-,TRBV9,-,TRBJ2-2,CASSPSDSRIAGELFF,TGTGCCAGCAGCCCTTCCGACAGCAGGATCGCCGGGGAGCTGTTTTTT
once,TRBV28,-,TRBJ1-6,CASSALAFPRNSPLHF,TGTGCCAGCAGCGCCTTAGCGTTTCCCCGTAATTCACCCCTCCACTTT
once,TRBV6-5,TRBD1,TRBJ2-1,CAIISDRGYKGEQFF,TGTGCCATCATTTCAGACAGGGGGTATAAGGGCGAGCAGTTCTTC
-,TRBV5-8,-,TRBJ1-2,CASSSIDSSYGYTF,TGTGCCAGCAGCTCCATCGACAGTAGCTATGGCTACACCTTC
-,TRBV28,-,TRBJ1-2,CASSLGRFQRGTF,TGTGCCAGCAGTTTGGGGAGGTTCCAAAGGGGTACCTTC
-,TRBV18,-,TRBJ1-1,CASSPQGTNTEAFF,TGTGCCAGCTCACCACAGGGGACGAACACTGAAGCTTTCTTT
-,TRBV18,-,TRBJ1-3,CASSGAIADTIYF,TGTGCCAGCTCAGGGGCGATTGCGGACACCATATATTTT
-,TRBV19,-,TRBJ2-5,CASSIGTGLKETQYF,TGTGCCAGTAGTATTGGAACGGGACTTAAAGAGACCCAGTACTTC
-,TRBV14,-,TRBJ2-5,CASSQDRGQTQYF,TGTGCCAGCAGCCAAGATCGCGGGCAGACCCAGTACTTC
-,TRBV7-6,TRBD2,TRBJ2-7,CASSLGGTTYEQYF,TGTGCCAGCAGCTTAGGGGGGACTACCTACGAGCAGTACTTC
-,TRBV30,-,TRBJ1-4,CAWSWGTGDEKLFF,TGTGCCTGGAGTTGGGGCACGGGGGATGAAAAACTGTTTTTT
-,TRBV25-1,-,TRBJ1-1,CASSGQNTEAFF,TGTGCCAGCAGTGGACAGAACACTGAAGCTTTCTTT
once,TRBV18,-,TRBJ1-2,CASSPPQPYGYTF,TGTGCCAGCTCACCACCCCAGCCATATGGCTACACCTTC
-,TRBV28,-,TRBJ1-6,CATRTEAGASSLFPLHF,TGTGCCACGCGAACAGAGGCGGGAGCTTCGAGCTTATTTCCCCTCCACTTT
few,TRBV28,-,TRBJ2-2,CASSPRRGNTGELFF,TGTGCCAGCAGCCCAAGACGGGGGAACACCGGGGAGCTGTTTTTT
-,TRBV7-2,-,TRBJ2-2,CASRGVNTGELFF,TGTGCCAGCAGGGGGGTAAACACCGGGGAGCTGTTTTTT
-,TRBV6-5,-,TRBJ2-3,CASSPSTGLDTQYF,TGTGCCAGCAGCCCCTCAACGGGGTTAGATACGCAGTATTTT
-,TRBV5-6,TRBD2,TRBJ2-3,CASSLGLAVNTQYF,TGTGCCAGCAGCTTAGGACTAGCCGTCAATACGCAGTATTTT
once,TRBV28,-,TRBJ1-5,CATRLGGQPQHF,TGTGCCACCAGACTGGGGGGTCAGCCCCAGCATTTT
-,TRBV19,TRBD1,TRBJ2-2,CASSRTGLDPGELFF,TGTGCCAGTAGTCGGACAGGCCTTGACCCCGGGGAGCTGTTTTTT
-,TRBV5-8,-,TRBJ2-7,CASSFLTGVSSYEQYF,TGTGCCAGCAGCTTTCTTACGGGGGTTAGCTCCTACGAGCAGTACTTC
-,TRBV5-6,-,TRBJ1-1,CASSLGHLVTEAFF,TGTGCCAGCAGCCTGGGACATCTGGTCACTGAAGCTTTCTTT
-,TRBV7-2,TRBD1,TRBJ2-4,CASSSTGAPDIQYF,TGTGCCAGCAGCTCCACAGGGGCTCCGGACATTCAGTACTTC
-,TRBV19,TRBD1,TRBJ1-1,CASSIGQGIGEAFF,TGTGCCAGTAGTATTGGACAGGGAATTGGTGAAGCTTTCTTT
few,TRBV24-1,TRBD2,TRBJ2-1,CATSDHSGRARNEQFF,TGTGCCACCAGTGATCATAGCGGGAGGGCCCGCAATGAGCAGTTCTTC
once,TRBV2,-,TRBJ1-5,CASSGPDSNQPQHF,TGTGCCAGCAGTGGACCTGATAGCAATCAGCCCCAGCATTTT